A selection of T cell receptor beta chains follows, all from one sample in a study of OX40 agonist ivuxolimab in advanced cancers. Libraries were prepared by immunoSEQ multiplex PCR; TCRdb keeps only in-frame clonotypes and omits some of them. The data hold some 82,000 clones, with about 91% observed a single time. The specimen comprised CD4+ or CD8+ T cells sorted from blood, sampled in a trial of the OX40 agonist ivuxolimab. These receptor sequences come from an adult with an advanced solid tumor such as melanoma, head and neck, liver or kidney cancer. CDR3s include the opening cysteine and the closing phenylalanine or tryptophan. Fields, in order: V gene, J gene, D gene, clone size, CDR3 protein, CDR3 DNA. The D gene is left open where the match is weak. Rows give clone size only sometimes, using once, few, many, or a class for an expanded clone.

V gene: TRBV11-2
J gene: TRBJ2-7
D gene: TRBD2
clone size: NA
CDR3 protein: CASSLQGLAHEQYF
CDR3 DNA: TGTGCCAGCAGCTTACAGGGACTAGCCCACGAGCAGTACTTC

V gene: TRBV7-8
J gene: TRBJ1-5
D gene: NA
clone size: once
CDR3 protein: CASSLALQSNQPQHF
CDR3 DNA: TGTGCCAGCAGCTTAGCGCTACAGAGCAATCAGCCCCAGCATTTT

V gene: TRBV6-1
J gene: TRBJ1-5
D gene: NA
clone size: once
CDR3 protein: CASGGVSNQPQHF
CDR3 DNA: TGTGCCAGCGGAGGGGTAAGCAATCAGCCCCAGCATTTT

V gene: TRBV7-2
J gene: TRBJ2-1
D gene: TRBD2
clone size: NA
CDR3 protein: CASSLGLAGVYEQFF
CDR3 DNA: TGTGCCAGCAGCTTAGGACTAGCGGGAGTGTATGAGCAGTTCTTC

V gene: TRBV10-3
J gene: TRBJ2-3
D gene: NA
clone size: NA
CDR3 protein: CAISEMEGSTDTQYF
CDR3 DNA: TGTGCCATCAGTGAGATGGAGGGTAGCACAGATACGCAGTATTTT

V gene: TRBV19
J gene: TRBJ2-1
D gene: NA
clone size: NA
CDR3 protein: CASRRDRYNEQFF
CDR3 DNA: TGTGCCAGTAGGAGGGACCGCTACAATGAGCAGTTCTTC

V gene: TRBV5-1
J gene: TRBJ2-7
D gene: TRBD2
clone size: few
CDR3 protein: CASRASGSFDEQYF
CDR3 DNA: TGCGCCAGCAGGGCTAGCGGGAGTTTCGACGAGCAGTACTTC

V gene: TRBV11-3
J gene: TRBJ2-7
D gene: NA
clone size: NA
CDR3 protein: CASSLAFPTYEQYF
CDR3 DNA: TGTGCCAGCAGCTTAGCTTTTCCTACCTACGAGCAGTACTTC

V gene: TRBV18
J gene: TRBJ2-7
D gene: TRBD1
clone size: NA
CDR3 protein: CASSEGQGSSYEQYF
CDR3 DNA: TGTGCCAGCTCAGAAGGACAGGGAAGTTCCTACGAGCAGTACTTC

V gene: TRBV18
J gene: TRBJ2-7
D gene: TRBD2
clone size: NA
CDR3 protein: CASSPPNLADSYEQYF
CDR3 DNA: TGTGCCAGCTCACCACCTAACCTAGCGGACTCCTACGAGCAGTACTTC

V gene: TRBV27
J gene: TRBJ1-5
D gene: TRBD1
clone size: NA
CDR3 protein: CASRGPGQATYSNQPQHF
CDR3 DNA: TGTGCCAGCAGGGGCCCGGGACAGGCGACTTATAGCAATCAGCCCCAGCATTTT

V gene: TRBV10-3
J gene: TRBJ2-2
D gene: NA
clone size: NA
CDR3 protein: CAISRGKNTGELFF
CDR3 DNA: TGTGCTATTAGCAGGGGAAAAAACACCGGGGAGCTGTTTTTT

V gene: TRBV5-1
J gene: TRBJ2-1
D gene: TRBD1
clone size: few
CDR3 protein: CATRGTGSNEQFF
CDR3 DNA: TGCGCCACCAGAGGGACAGGCTCCAATGAGCAGTTCTTC

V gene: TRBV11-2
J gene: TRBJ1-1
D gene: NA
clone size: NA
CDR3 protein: CASSTGQWNTEAFF
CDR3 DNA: TGTGCCAGCAGCACAGGACAGTGGAACACTGAAGCTTTCTTT

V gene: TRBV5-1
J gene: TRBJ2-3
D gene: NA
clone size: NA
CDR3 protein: CASSLGLRERGTDTQYF
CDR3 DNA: TGCGCCAGCAGCTTGGGTCTGCGGGAACGGGGCACAGATACGCAGTATTTT

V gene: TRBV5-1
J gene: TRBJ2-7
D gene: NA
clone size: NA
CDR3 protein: CASSLDGGSSYEQYF
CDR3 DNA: TGCGCCAGCAGCTTGGACGGGGGTTCCTCCTACGAGCAGTACTTC

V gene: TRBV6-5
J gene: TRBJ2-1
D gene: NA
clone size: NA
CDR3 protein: CASSLRAPRGHEQFF
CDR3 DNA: TGTGCCAGCAGTCTCCGGGCCCCTCGAGGCCATGAGCAGTTCTTC

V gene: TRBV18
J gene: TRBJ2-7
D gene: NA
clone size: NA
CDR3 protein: CASSPPTSYEQYF
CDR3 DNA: TGTGCCAGCTCACCGCCGACTAGTTACGAGCAGTACTTC

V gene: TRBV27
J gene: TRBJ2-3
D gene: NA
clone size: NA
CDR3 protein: CASSSLLGGEDTQYF
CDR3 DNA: TGTGCCAGCAGTTCCCTACTAGGGGGGGAGGATACGCAGTATTTT

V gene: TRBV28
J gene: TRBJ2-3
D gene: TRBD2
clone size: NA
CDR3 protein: CASSSRLADQDTQYF
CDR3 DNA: TGTGCCAGCAGTTCCCGACTAGCGGATCAAGATACGCAGTATTTT